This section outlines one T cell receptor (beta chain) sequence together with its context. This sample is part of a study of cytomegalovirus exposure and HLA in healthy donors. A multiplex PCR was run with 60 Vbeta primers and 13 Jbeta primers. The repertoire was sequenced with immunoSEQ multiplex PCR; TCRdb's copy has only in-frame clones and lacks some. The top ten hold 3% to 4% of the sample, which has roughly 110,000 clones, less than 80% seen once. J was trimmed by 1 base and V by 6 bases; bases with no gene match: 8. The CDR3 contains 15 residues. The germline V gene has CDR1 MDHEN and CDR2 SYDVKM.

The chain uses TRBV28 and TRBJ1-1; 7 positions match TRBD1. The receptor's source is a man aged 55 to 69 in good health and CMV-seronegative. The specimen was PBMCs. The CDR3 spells CASRLEDRQNTEAFF. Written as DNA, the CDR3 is TGTGCCAGCAGGTTGGAGGACAGGCAGAACACTGAAGCTTTCTTT.